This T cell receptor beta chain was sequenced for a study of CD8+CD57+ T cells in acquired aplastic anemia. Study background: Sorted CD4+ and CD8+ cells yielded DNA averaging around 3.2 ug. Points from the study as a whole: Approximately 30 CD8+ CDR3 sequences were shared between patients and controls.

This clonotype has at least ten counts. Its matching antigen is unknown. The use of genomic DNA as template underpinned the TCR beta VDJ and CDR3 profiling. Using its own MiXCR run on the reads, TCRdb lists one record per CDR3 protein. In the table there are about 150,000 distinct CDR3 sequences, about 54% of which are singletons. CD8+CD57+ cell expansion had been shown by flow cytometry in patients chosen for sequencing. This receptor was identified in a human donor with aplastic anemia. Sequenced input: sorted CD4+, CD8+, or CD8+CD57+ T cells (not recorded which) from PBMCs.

The CDR3 DNA is TGCAGTGCTAGAGCCCGGACCTCCTCCTACGAGCAGTACTTC. This translates into CSARARTSSYEQYF. The chain joins TRBV20-1 to TRBJ2-7; D ambiguous. The length of the CDR3 is 14 residues. Trimming removed 1 base at V and 0 bases at J, with 10 bases between. Germline assignment: CDR1 DFQATT and CDR2 SNEGSKA (reference sequence).